The subject of this entry is one T cell receptor beta chain. Clones were read by immunoSEQ multiplex PCR, and TCRdb kept only the in-frame ones, dropping some. In the table there are about 58,000 clones, 70% to 90% of which are singletons. Trimming removed 1 base at V and 4 bases at J, with 7 bases between. CDR1 is MNHNS, CDR2 SASEGT, per germline. This CDR3 comprises 13 residues. This record belongs to a study of blood T cell repertoires in COVID-19. The chain recombines TRBV6-1 with TRBJ1-1; D is perhaps TRBD1 (5 bases). The sample was peripheral blood. The TCR was taken from a human donor with active COVID-19. The donor label of this sample is uncertain. This CDR3 reads CASSEGQRTEAFF. The CDR3 DNA reads as TGTGCCAGCAGTGAAGGACAGCGCACTGAAGCTTTCTTT.